The 6 T cell receptor beta chains below all came from one sample that was sequenced in a study of blood T cells in healthy people across ages. For the second PCR, which ran for roughly 6 to 12 cycles, a sample-barcoded 5' primer and a J-beta primer mix were used. TCRdb itself ran the 5' RACE reads through MiXCR, one entry per CDR3 protein. Here the sample spans more than 1 million distinct CDR3 sequences, 35% to 50% being singletons. The sample comprised blood. Receptors were obtained from a woman aged 55-69 years in good health.

The chain uses TRBV10-2 and TRBJ2-7, with 12 nucleotides matching TRBD1. CDR1 and CDR2 from the germline V gene are WSHSY and SAAADI. CDR3 size: 16 residues. V was pared by 6 bases and J by 6 bases, with 12 bases of the junction left unmatched. As DNA, the CDR3 is TGCGCCAGCAGGACCGGGACAGGGGGCAGGACGGGCGAGCAGTACTTC. This codes for CASRTGTGGRTGEQYF.

The sample holds many counts of this clonotype. One end of the junction does not line up with germline, which may come from a read error. This rearrangement joins TRBV5-1 to TRBJ2-1; D remains ambiguous. Per germline, CDR1 SGHRS and CDR2 YFSETQ. The length of the CDR3 is 12 residues. Here the CDR3 DNA reads TGTGCCAGCAGCCGAGATTACAATGAGCAGTTCTTC. Encoded protein: CASSRDYNEQFF. Looking up the rest from reference TRBV5-1 and TRBJ2-1 gives the full variable domain: KAGVTQTPRYLIKTRGQQVTLSCSPISGHRSVSWYQQTPGQGLQFLFEYFSETQRNKGNFPGRFSGRQFSNSRSEMNVSTLELGDSALYLCASSRDYNEQFFGPGTRLTVL.

The chain joins TRBV30 to TRBJ2-1; 8 positions agree with TRBD2. Germline V gives CDR1 GTSNPN, CDR2 SVGIG (reference sequence). The CDR3 runs to 16 residues. The junction had 8 bases not matched to a gene; V was cut back by 0 bases and J by 4 bases. The CDR3 DNA reads TGTGCCTGGAGTGTAAGGCCTAGCGGGCCATACAATGAGCAGTTCTTC. It codes for CAWSVRPSGPYNEQFF.

This chain joins TRBV10-3 and TRBJ1-1; 8 bases are shared with TRBD1. CDR3 length: 13 residues. The germline CDR1 and CDR2 sequences are ENHRY and SYGVKD. V lost 6 bases and J lost 4; bases outside the gene matches: 4. CDR3 sequence: CAIRMDRATEAFF. CDR3 in DNA: TGTGCCATCAGGATGGACAGGGCCACTGAAGCTTTCTTT.

The genes are TRBV25-1 and TRBJ2-7; D possibly corresponds to TRBD2 (5 bases). Trimming took off 5 bases at V and 5 bases at J, with 10 bases between the two ends. Per the germline V gene, CDR1 is MGHDK and CDR2 is SYGVNS. CDR3 size: 12 residues. DNA of the CDR3: TGTGCCAGCAGTTCCTCCGGGGACGAGCAGTACTTC. This codes for CASSSSGDEQYF.

The chain joins TRBV25-1 to TRBJ1-2; D is unclear. Between the trimmed V and J ends, which lost 2 bases and 2 bases, there was a span of 9 bases. The CDR3 runs to 14 residues. Looked up from germline, CDR1 is MGHDK and CDR2 is SYGVNS. CDR3 region: CASSETDRNYGYTF. Here the CDR3 DNA reads TGTGCCAGCAGTGAAACCGATAGAAACTATGGCTACACCTTC.